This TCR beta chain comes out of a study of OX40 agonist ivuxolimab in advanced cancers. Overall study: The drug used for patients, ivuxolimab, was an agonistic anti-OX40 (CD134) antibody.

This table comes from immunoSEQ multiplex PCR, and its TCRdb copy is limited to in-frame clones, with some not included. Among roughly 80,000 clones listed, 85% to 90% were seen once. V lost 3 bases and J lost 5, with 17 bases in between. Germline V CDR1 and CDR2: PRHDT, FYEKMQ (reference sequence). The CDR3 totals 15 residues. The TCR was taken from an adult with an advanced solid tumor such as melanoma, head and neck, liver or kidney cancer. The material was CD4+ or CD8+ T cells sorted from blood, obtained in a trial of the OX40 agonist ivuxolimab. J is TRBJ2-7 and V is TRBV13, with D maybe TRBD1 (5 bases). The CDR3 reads CASSLSSRATDEQYF. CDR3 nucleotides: TGTGCCAGCAGCTTGAGTAGCAGGGCGACTGACGAGCAGTACTTC.